Below are 26 T cell receptor beta chains sequenced from a single sample in a study of blood T cell repertoires in COVID-19. Only in-frame clones appear in the TCRdb table, and some are missing; sequencing was by immunoSEQ multiplex PCR. The sample shows about 150,000 clones, about four fifths of them seen only once. Sample: peripheral blood. All receptors derive from an elderly woman with acute or convalescent COVID-19.

The chain combines TRBV6-5 with TRBJ2-1, with 10 bases aligning to TRBD2. J was trimmed by 4 bases and V by 9 bases; bases with no gene match: 6. The CDR3 loop spans 14 amino acids. Per the germline V gene, CDR1 is MNHEY and CDR2 is SVGAGI. The CDR3 is CASNLAGVYNEQFF. The CDR3 DNA follows: TGTGCCAGTAATCTAGCGGGGGTGTACAATGAGCAGTTCTTC.

V and J are TRBV6-2 or TRBV6-3 and TRBJ1-4, with D perhaps TRBD1 (6 bases). V was pared by 6 bases and J by 8 bases, with 16 bases between. From germline, CDR1 is MNHEY and CDR2 SVGEGT. The CDR3 runs 14 residues. The CDR3 DNA reads TGTGCCAGCAGCCCATCCGGGACACCCGAAAAACTGTTTTTT. Its translation is CASSPSGTPEKLFF.

The gene calls are TRBV6-5 and TRBJ1-1; D might be TRBD1 (5 bases). The ends were cut back, 2 bases at V and 4 bases at J, with 11 bases in the middle. The CDR3 consists of 14 residues. From germline, CDR1 is MNHEY and CDR2 SVGAGI. The CDR3 DNA sequence: TGTGCCAGCAGTTACGGGGGGGTGACCACTGAAGCTTTCTTT. It is translated as CASSYGGVTTEAFF.

The V and J genes are TRBV14 and TRBJ2-6; the match to TRBD1 covers 8 bases. The CDR3 loop spans 16 amino acids. The J segment lost 2 bases and the V segment lost 6 bases, leaving 6 bases of the junction unmatched. Per the germline V gene, CDR1 is SGHDN and CDR2 is FVKESK. The CDR3 loop is CASRKTGAAGANVLTF. CDR3 bases: TGTGCCAGCAGGAAGACAGGGGCAGCTGGGGCCAACGTCCTGACTTTC.

The chain links TRBV13 to TRBJ1-5, with D maybe TRBD1 (5 bases). The CDR3 loop spans 14 amino acids. V lost 6 bases, J lost 4 bases, and 13 bases lay in between. Per the germline V gene, CDR1 is PRHDT and CDR2 is FYEKMQ (reference sequence). The CDR3 coding sequence is TGTGCCAGCAGGACCCGTGGGGGGAATCAGCCCCAGCATTTT. This codes for CASRTRGGNQPQHF. The whole variable domain, filled in from reference TRBV13 and TRBJ1-5, reads AAGVIQSPRHLIKEKRETATLKCYPIPRHDTVYWYQQGPGQDPQFLISFYEKMQSDKGSIPDRFSAQQFSDYHSELNMSSLELGDSALYFCASRTRGGNQPQHFGDGTRLSIL.

The chain carries TRBV7-9 and TRBJ1-2, with a weak D call TRBD1 (6 bases). Germline V gene lookup returns CDR1 SEHNR and CDR2 FQNEAQ (reference sequence). This CDR3 is built from 17 residues. Trimming took 0 bases from V and 4 from J, leaving 18 bases between them. The DNA for the CDR3 is TGTGCCAGCAGCTTAGCCCTAACTCTAACAGGGACCTATGGCTACACCTTC. Its translation is CASSLALTLTGTYGYTF.

The chain links TRBV2 to TRBJ1-1; D gene uncertain. V gave up 2 bases and J gave up 5 bases, with 12 bases separating them. CDR1 is SNHLY and CDR2 is FYNNEI in the germline V gene. The CDR3 runs 14 residues. The CDR3 sequence: CASSELRERTEAFF. The DNA of the CDR3 is TGTGCCAGCAGTGAACTCCGGGAGCGGACTGAAGCTTTCTTT.

V is TRBV9 and J is TRBJ1-1, with D possibly matching TRBD1 (5 bases). This CDR3 region has 15 residues. Germline CDR1 and CDR2: SGDLS and YYNGEE. Trimming took 0 bases from V and 2 from J, leaving 11 bases between them. CDR3 region: CASSVVRDSNTEAFF. The CDR3 DNA reads as TGTGCCAGCAGCGTAGTACGAGACAGTAACACTGAAGCTTTCTTT. Complete variable domain (other parts from reference TRBV9 and TRBJ1-1): DSGVTQTPKHLITATGQRVTLRCSPRSGDLSVYWYQQSLDQGLQFLIQYYNGEERAKGNILERFSAQQFPDLHSELNLSSLELGDSALYFCASSVVRDSNTEAFFGQGTRLTVV.

This clone showed up just once. The gene calls are TRBV4-2 and TRBJ1-2, with 7 nucleotides matching TRBD1. V lost 5 bases to trimming and J lost 5 bases; unmatched junction nucleotides: 11. Germline V gene lookup returns CDR1 LGHNA and CDR2 YNFKEQ. The CDR3 is made up of 15 amino acids. The CDR3: CASSYTATGAYGYTF. For the CDR3, the DNA is TGTGCCAGCAGCTATACAGCTACAGGGGCGTATGGCTACACCTTC.

The chain links TRBV19 to TRBJ1-2; maybe TRBD1 (5 bases). Germline CDR1 is LNHDA and CDR2 is SQIVND (reference sequence). Trimming left V 5 bases short and J 2 bases short, with 9 bases between. The CDR3 covers 13 residues. CDR3 in amino acids: CASSVQENYGYTF. DNA of the CDR3: TGTGCCAGTAGTGTACAGGAAAACTATGGCTACACCTTC. Combining the CDR3 with reference TRBV19 and TRBJ1-2 gives the whole variable domain DGGITQSPKYLFRKEGQNVTLSCEQNLNHDAMYWYRQDPGQGLRLIYYSQIVNDFQKGDIAEGYSVSREKKESFPLTVTSAQKNPTAFYLCASSVQENYGYTFGSGTRLTVV.

The rearrangement uses TRBV29-1 and TRBJ1-1, with 7 bases aligning to TRBD1. This CDR3 spans 13 amino acids. Germline CDR1 is SQVTM and CDR2 is ANQGSEA. V was clipped by 6 bases and J by 1 base; unmatched bases: 5. The CDR3 DNA is TGCAGCGTCCAGACAGGGTCGAACACTGAAGCTTTCTTT. This translates into CSVQTGSNTEAFF.

The V and J genes are TRBV5-8 and TRBJ1-4, with 8 bases aligning to TRBD1. The CDR3 is 16 residues long. Germline CDR1 reads SGHTS; CDR2 reads YDEGEE. Germline trimming cut 4 bases from V and 2 bases from J; bases unmatched to any gene: 7. The CDR3 reads CASSTENRGTNEKLFF. Here the CDR3 DNA reads TGTGCCAGCAGCACCGAAAACAGGGGGACTAATGAAAAACTGTTTTTT.

This clone appeared a few times. CDR3 DNA: TGTGCCAGTAGTACCTGGACAGGCCAAGAAGCTTTCTTT. It codes for CASSTWTGQEAFF. The chain is built from TRBV19 and TRBJ1-1; 7 positions match TRBD1. The V gene's germline CDR1 is LNHDA and CDR2 SQIVND (reference sequence). This CDR3 region has 13 residues. V lost 4 bases, J lost 8 bases, and 7 bases stayed unmatched.

The V and J genes are TRBV30 and TRBJ2-7, with 7 bases identical to TRBD1. Losses at the gene ends were 4 bases for V and 3 bases for J; bases not matched to a gene: 18. CDR1 and CDR2 (germline): GTSNPN, SVGIG (reference sequence). This CDR3 comprises 17 residues. For the CDR3, the DNA is TGTGCCTGGACTGGGTCGACCGCAGGGGGAGACCTCTACGAGCAGTACTTC. Protein product: CAWTGSTAGGDLYEQYF.

The rearrangement uses TRBV5-5 and TRBJ2-5; D is possibly TRBD2 (6 bases). The CDR3 extends over 13 amino acids. Germline CDR1 is SGHKS and CDR2 is YYEKEE (reference sequence). The V gene lost 1 base and the J gene lost 3 bases, with 7 bases spanning the gap. CDR3 nucleotides: TGTGCCAGCAGCTTGACGGGAGAAGAGACCCAGTACTTC. Amino acid sequence: CASSLTGEETQYF.

The chain recombines TRBV7-9 with TRBJ1-1; possible D gene TRBD1, 5 bases. Trimming took 7 bases from V and 10 from J, leaving 22 bases between them. The CDR3 covers 14 residues. The germline V gene encodes CDR1 SEHNR and CDR2 FQNEAQ (reference sequence). CDR3 amino acids: CASIDSRDSPRAFF. The DNA for the CDR3 is TGTGCCAGCATTGATTCCCGGGACTCCCCGCGAGCTTTCTTT.

The CDR3: CASSQGYQNTEAFF. The CDR3 nucleotides read TGCGCCAGCAGCCAGGGGTACCAGAACACTGAAGCTTTCTTT. The chain carries TRBV5-1 and TRBJ1-1; TRBD1 is a possible D gene (6 bases). The V and J ends lost 4 bases and 1 base respectively, with 11 bases between them. The CDR3 is 14 residues long. Per the germline V gene, CDR1 is SGHRS and CDR2 is YFSETQ.

This chain joins TRBV6-1 and TRBJ1-4, with D tentatively TRBD1 (6 bases). Germline CDR1 is MNHNS and CDR2 is SASEGT. Trimming pared 4 bases from V and 3 bases from J, leaving 15 bases between. The CDR3 covers 16 residues. The CDR3 sequence is CASSATRQVANEKLFF. CDR3 coding DNA: TGTGCCAGCAGTGCGACCCGACAGGTCGCTAATGAAAAACTGTTTTTT.

A few counts support this clone. This chain joins TRBV5-6 and TRBJ2-1; 9 bases are shared with TRBD2. The CDR3 runs to 15 residues. With 5 bases clipped from V and 4 bases from J, the junction kept 7 bases outside the gene matches. Germline loops: CDR1 SGHDT, CDR2 YYEEEE. The CDR3 nucleotides are TGTGCCAGCAGATCTGAGCGGGGGGATTACAATGAGCAGTTCTTC. It specifies CASRSERGDYNEQFF.

The chain recombines TRBV4-3 with TRBJ2-3; TRBD2 aligns across 9 bases. CDR3 length equals 17 residues. J was trimmed by 6 bases and V by 1 base; bases with no gene match: 11. Per the germline V gene, CDR1 is LGHNA and CDR2 is YSLEER. The CDR3: CASSQVGLAGPKDTQYF. CDR3 bases: TGCGCCAGCAGCCAAGTTGGTCTAGCGGGGCCTAAGGATACGCAGTATTTT.

J is TRBJ1-1 and V is TRBV18; TRBD1 might be the D (6 bases). The CDR3 consists of 16 residues. The germline V and J ends were trimmed by 0 bases and 1 base, with 12 bases remaining between them. Germline CDR1 reads KGHSH; CDR2 reads LQKENI. CDR3 DNA: TGTGCCAGCTCACCACCAACCGGGACACAGAACACTGAAGCTTTCTTT. Protein: CASSPPTGTQNTEAFF.

The rearrangement joins TRBV28 to TRBJ1-2; D not certain. This CDR3 is built from 8 residues. The ends were cut back, 3 bases at V and 14 bases at J, with 4 bases in the middle. Germline V lookup: CDR1 MDHEN, CDR2 SYDVKM. The CDR3: CASSFRTF. CDR3 nucleotide sequence: TGTGCCAGCAGTTTCAGGACCTTC.

Here the CDR3 reads CASSDGQGRGEKLFF. CDR3 DNA: TGCGCCAGCAGCGACGGACAGGGTCGGGGTGAAAAACTGTTTTTT. V usage is TRBV5-1 and J usage is TRBJ1-4; TRBD1 agrees at 8 bases. J was trimmed by 7 bases and V by 4 bases; bases with no gene match: 9. Germline CDR1 is SGHRS and CDR2 is YFSETQ. This CDR3 is 15 amino acids long.

The rearrangement links TRBV7-6 to TRBJ2-3; TRBD2 might be the D (6 bases). Germline V gives CDR1 SGHVS, CDR2 FNYEAQ. V was pared by 1 base and J by 0 bases, with 11 bases between. CDR3 size: 16 residues. CDR3 DNA: TGTGCCAGCAGCTTAGAATCTAGCGTCAGCACAGATACGCAGTATTTT. Protein sequence: CASSLESSVSTDTQYF.

The V and J genes are TRBV5-1 and TRBJ1-4; 8 positions match TRBD1. V shed 6 bases, J shed 0 bases, and the junction held 7 bases outside the gene matches. CDR1 is SGHRS, CDR2 YFSETQ, per germline. This CDR3 contains 16 residues. The CDR3 region has the DNA TGCGCCAGCACCACAGGGGGTAGCGCAACTAATGAAAAACTGTTTTTT. Amino acids: CASTTGGSATNEKLFF.

The chain couples TRBV10-2 to TRBJ1-6; the match to TRBD1 covers 9 bases. The V gene's germline CDR1 is WSHSY and CDR2 SAAADI. With V trimmed by 5 bases and J by 6 bases, 5 bases remained unmatched. The CDR3 extends over 15 amino acids. CDR3 coding DNA: TGCGCCAGCAGTCCAACGACAGGGGGTAATTCACCCCTCCACTTT. Protein: CASSPTTGGNSPLHF.